This T cell receptor (beta chain) originates from a study of tumor and adjacent non-tumor tissue in lung cancer. Whole-study context: The patients, 10 to 11 men and roughly 5 women, were roughly 30 to 80 with stage I to III disease. Study observations and caveats: TCR diversity was significantly greater in tumor than normal lung tissue. Patients with more diverse tumor TCRs had worse survival.

This sample's RNA came from whole unsorted tissue. Distant lung tissue was collected more than 3 cm away from the tumor edge. Turning to this clonotype: Its antigen is currently unknown. A read error may account for a junction end that differs from germline.

The library came from three nested PCR rounds adapted from ARM-PCR protocols. TCRdb re-called the multiplex PCR reads with MiXCR, one entry per CDR3 protein. The table records about 60,000 distinct CDR3 sequences, about 55% of them present only once. The CDR3 runs 11 residues. The germline V gene has CDR1 SQVTM and CDR2 ANQGSEA. The TCR sequence derives from a man aged 65 to 85 with non-small cell lung cancer. The sequenced sample was distant non-tumor lung tissue. This chain joins TRBV29-1 and TRBJ1-1; possibly TRBD1 for D (6 bases). Written as DNA, the CDR3 is TGCGGCGTTGGACAGAGGGGAAAAGCTTTCTTT. Its protein is CGVGQRGKAFF.